Below are 9 T cell receptor beta chains sequenced from a single sample in a study of blood T cell repertoires in COVID-19. TCRdb's table, derived via immunoSEQ multiplex PCR, lists solely in-frame clones and lacks some. The sample consists of about 150,000 clones, more than 85% of them appearing once. The sequenced material came from peripheral blood. The receptor set was obtained from a woman at least 80 years old with COVID-19, enrolled during active disease.

This clone appeared a few times. The rearrangement joins TRBV28 to TRBJ2-1; TRBD2 aligns across 12 bases. The CDR3 has 17 amino acids. V shed 7 bases, J shed 0 bases, and the junction held 7 bases outside the gene matches. Germline-derived CDR1 and CDR2 are MDHEN and SYDVKM. For the CDR3, the DNA is TGTGCCAGCACCTCTAGCGGGAGGGACGACTCCTACAATGAGCAGTTCTTC. Amino acids: CASTSSGRDDSYNEQFF.

This chain joins TRBV3-1 (or the pseudogene TRBV3-2) and TRBJ2-7; 8 bases are a match to TRBD2. Germline assignment: CDR1 LGHDT and CDR2 YNNKEL (reference sequence). The CDR3 length is 16 residues. After removal of 2 bases from V and 6 bases from J, the junction contained 12 bases not matched to a gene. The CDR3 loop is CASSQSDGRAGSEQYF. DNA for the CDR3: TGTGCCAGCAGCCAATCTGACGGGAGGGCCGGGAGCGAGCAGTACTTC.

The gene calls are TRBV20-1 and TRBJ2-7, with 9 bases lining up with TRBD1. Germline V gene data show CDR1 as DFQATT and CDR2 as SNEGSKA (reference sequence). The CDR3 is 11 amino acids. With 6 bases clipped from V and 6 bases from J, the junction kept 3 bases outside the gene matches. The CDR3 reads CSARQGGEQYF. In DNA form, the CDR3 reads TGCAGTGCCAGACAGGGGGGCGAGCAGTACTTC.

CDR3 DNA sequence: TGTGCCAGCAGCCCCCTCCTCAGGGGAATCCACTACGAGCAGTACTTC. Its translation is CASSPLLRGIHYEQYF. V is TRBV28 and J is TRBJ2-7; D is perhaps TRBD1 (6 bases). V was trimmed by 6 bases and J by 3 bases, leaving 21 bases between them. The CDR3 consists of 16 residues. Germline loops: CDR1 MDHEN, CDR2 SYDVKM. Full variable domain (rest looked up from reference TRBV28 and TRBJ2-7): DVKVTQSSRYLVKRTGEKVFLECVQDMDHENMFWYRQDPGLGLRLIYFSYDVKMKEKGDIPEGYSVSREKKERFSLILESASTNQTSMYLCASSPLLRGIHYEQYFGPGTRLTVT.

The chain joins TRBV28 to TRBJ1-4; D uncertain. The CDR3 is 16 residues long. Trimming removed 6 bases from V and 8 bases from J, with 22 bases in between. Germline values: CDR1 MDHEN, CDR2 SYDVKM. The CDR3 is CASSPPGSRKWEKLFF. CDR3 coding DNA: TGTGCCAGCAGCCCCCCCGGGTCGAGGAAGTGGGAAAAACTGTTTTTT.

The chain recombines TRBV18 with TRBJ2-7, with 12 bases fitting TRBD1. V gave up 0 bases and J gave up 1 base; unmatched junction bases: 4. The CDR3 runs 17 residues. CDR1 and CDR2 (germline): KGHSH, LQKENI. The CDR3 DNA reads TGTGCCAGCTCACCACCCGGGACAGGGGGCGCATCCTACGAGCAGTACTTC. Protein sequence: CASSPPGTGGASYEQYF.

The chain employs TRBV21-1 and TRBJ2-5; the DNA was not used to check the table's D call, TRBD2. TRBV21-1 constitutes a pseudogene. The CDR3 extends over 20 amino acids. CDR3 nucleotides: TGTGCCAGCAGCAACAGGGAGACTAGCGACTCAAGAGGTATCAAAGAGACCCAGTACTTC. Protein product: CASSNRETSDSRGIKETQYF.

This clone was seen once. The chain has TRBV19 and TRBJ1-1; 9 positions agree with TRBD1. The CDR3 runs to 13 residues. J lost 11 bases, V lost 9 bases, and 13 bases had no gene match. Germline lookup yields CDR1 LNHDA and CDR2 SQIVND (reference sequence). The CDR3 sequence is CASFAGTGLDAFF. CDR3 bases: TGTGCCAGCTTCGCCGGGACAGGGTTGGATGCTTTCTTT.

The gene calls are TRBV5-4 and TRBJ1-1, with D possibly being TRBD1 (6 bases). The germline V gene encodes CDR1 SGHNT and CDR2 YYREEE (reference sequence). V gave up 6 bases and J gave up 1 base, with 25 bases separating them. The CDR3 is made up of 18 amino acids. Here the CDR3 reads CASMQTIGGRGKNTEAFF. In DNA, the CDR3 is TGTGCCAGCATGCAAACAATAGGGGGAAGGGGAAAGAACACTGAAGCTTTCTTT. Using reference TRBV5-4 and TRBJ1-1 for the parts outside the CDR3, the full variable domain is ETGVTQSPTHLIKTRGQQVTLRCSSQSGHNTVSWYQQALGQGPQFIFQYYREEENGRGNFPPRFSGLQFPNYSSELNVNALELDDSALYLCASMQTIGGRGKNTEAFFGQGTRLTVV.